These 26 T cell receptor beta chains were all obtained from the same sample, sequenced in a study of blood T cell repertoires in COVID-19. Profiling relied on immunoSEQ multiplex PCR, and the TCRdb table lists in-frame clones only, not all of them. The table records tens of thousands of clones, roughly 89% of them present only once. The sample taken for sequencing was peripheral blood. The source is a human donor in a cohort sampled during active COVID-19.

This chain uses TRBV7-9 with TRBJ1-1, with a tentative D call TRBD1 (5 bases). The CDR3 covers 16 residues. V lost 4 bases, J lost 1 base, and 16 bases lay in between. CDR1 and CDR2 (germline): SEHNR, FQNEAQ (reference sequence). The CDR3: CASSSKTTGENTEAFF. The CDR3 bases are TGTGCCAGCAGCTCAAAAACGACGGGGGAGAACACTGAAGCTTTCTTT.

The chain uses TRBV19 and TRBJ2-7; TRBD1 might be the D (5 bases). Germline assignment: CDR1 LNHDA and CDR2 SQIVND (reference sequence). The CDR3 sequence is 14 residues long. V lost 1 base and J lost 1, with 8 bases in between. The CDR3 sequence: CASSIGDSSYEQYF. For the CDR3, the DNA is TGTGCCAGTAGTATAGGAGACAGTTCCTACGAGCAGTACTTC.

This sequence joins TRBV29-1 and TRBJ2-2; perhaps TRBD2 as D (6 bases). Germline assignment: CDR1 SQVTM and CDR2 ANQGSEA. Trimming left V 3 bases short and J 3 bases short, with 8 bases between. This CDR3 region has 13 residues. This CDR3 is CSVESGDTGELFF. CDR3 in DNA: TGCAGCGTTGAGTCGGGAGACACCGGGGAGCTGTTTTTT.

This chain uses TRBV11-2 with TRBJ2-1; TRBD2 is a possible D gene (6 bases). Trimming cost V 1 base and J 4 bases, with 14 bases left between them. The CDR3 extends over 16 amino acids. CDR1 SGHAT and CDR2 FQNNGV come from the germline V gene. The CDR3 coding sequence is TGTGCCAGCAGCTTAGTAAAGTGGGGGGAGTACAATGAGCAGTTCTTC. It yields the protein CASSLVKWGEYNEQFF.

The chain employs TRBV27 and TRBJ1-2; possibly TRBD1 for D (5 bases). The CDR3 extends over 11 amino acids. Germline V gives CDR1 MNHEY, CDR2 SMNVEV (reference sequence). Trimming shortened V by 5 bases and J by 4 bases, and 5 bases separated the two germline ends. CDR3 loop: CASSDSYGYTF. The CDR3 nucleotides are TGTGCCAGCAGTGACAGCTATGGCTACACCTTC.

A word on this clone: Other DNA sequences in this specimen translate into the identical CDR3. This chain connects TRBV9 to TRBJ2-5; TRBD1 matches at 8 bases. CDR3 length: 15 amino acids. CDR1 SGDLS and CDR2 YYNGEE come from the germline V gene. With 0 bases clipped from V and 2 bases from J, the junction kept 3 bases outside the gene matches. The CDR3 nucleotides read TGTGCCAGCAGCGTAGCTGGGACAGGTCAAGAGACCCAGTACTTC. It codes for CASSVAGTGQETQYF.

V is TRBV13 and J is TRBJ1-2; tentative D call: TRBD1 (6 bases). This CDR3 comprises 18 residues. Germline V gives CDR1 PRHDT, CDR2 FYEKMQ (reference sequence). Trimming cost V 5 bases and J 0 bases, with 22 bases left between them. CDR3 residues: CASSGATGLQHTNYGYTF. The CDR3 nucleotides read TGTGCCAGCAGCGGAGCCACAGGGCTCCAACACACTAACTATGGCTACACCTTC.

This clone was observed a few times. The V call is TRBV6-6, the J call TRBJ1-1, with 9 bases lining up with TRBD1. This CDR3 is 15 amino acids long. Germline V gene sequence: CDR1 MNHNY, CDR2 SVGAGI (reference sequence). Trimming took 2 bases from V and 6 from J; bases not matched to a gene: 7. CDR3 sequence: CASSYPGQGRAEAFF. CDR3 in DNA: TGTGCCAGCAGTTACCCGGGACAGGGACGCGCTGAAGCTTTCTTT.

This sequence joins TRBV4-3 and TRBJ1-1; D not certain. The CDR3 is 13 amino acids. V shed 0 bases and J shed 3 bases, with 5 bases lying between them. CDR1 LGHNA and CDR2 YSLEER come from the germline V gene. The CDR3 DNA sequence: TGCGCCAGCAGCCAAGAACAAGACACTGAAGCTTTCTTT. Protein sequence: CASSQEQDTEAFF.

The chain combines TRBV3-1 (or the pseudogene TRBV3-2) with TRBJ2-5; TRBD2 matches 8 bases. CDR3 length equals 18 residues. After removal of 0 bases from V and 5 bases from J, the junction contained 14 bases not matched to a gene. Germline V CDR1 and CDR2: LGHDT, YNNKEL (reference sequence). DNA of the CDR3: TGTGCCAGCAGCCAAGATTTTGGCGGGGGGCTGTTCTATGAGACCCAGTACTTC. Translation gives CASSQDFGGGLFYETQYF.

The V gene is TRBV9, the J gene TRBJ2-7, with D perhaps TRBD2 (6 bases). V lost 4 bases, J lost 3 bases, and 17 bases lay in between. The CDR3 loop spans 15 amino acids. Germline V gene sequence: CDR1 SGDLS, CDR2 YYNGEE. The chain's CDR3 is CASSSGPGTHYEQYF. For the CDR3, the DNA is TGTGCCAGCAGCTCAGGCCCAGGGACTCACTACGAGCAGTACTTC.

V usage is TRBV30 and J usage is TRBJ1-2, with D perhaps TRBD1 (6 bases). V was cut by 7 bases and J by 6 bases, with 12 bases left in between. Germline loops: CDR1 GTSNPN, CDR2 SVGIG (reference sequence). This CDR3 spans 11 amino acids. CDR3 sequence: CASGAGHGYTF. DNA for the CDR3: TGTGCCTCAGGGGCAGGGCATGGCTACACCTTC. Based on the CDR3 plus reference TRBV30 and TRBJ1-2, the full variable domain is SQTIHQWPATLVQPVGSPLSLECTVEGTSNPNLYWYRQAAGRGLQLLFYSVGIGQISSEVPQNLSASRPQDRQFILSSKKLLLSDSGFYLCASGAGHGYTFGSGTRLTVV.

This clone was detected once. The gene calls are TRBV6-5 and TRBJ1-1, with D unclear. V lost 5 bases to trimming and J lost 0 bases, with 13 bases between them. The CDR3 is 15 amino acids. Germline assignment: CDR1 MNHEY and CDR2 SVGAGI. The CDR3 loop reads CASSNSAGLNTEAFF. The CDR3 DNA reads as TGTGCCAGCAGTAACAGTGCGGGGTTGAACACTGAAGCTTTCTTT.

The chain uses TRBV6-7 and TRBJ1-1, with D unresolved. TRBV6-7 has ORF status, its function being uncertain. Between the trimmed V and J ends, which lost 2 bases and 8 bases, there was a span of 21 bases. This CDR3 is 16 amino acids long. CDR3 sequence reads: CASSYPPTRLTWEAFF. In nucleotides, the CDR3 is TGTGCCAGCAGTTACCCCCCCACGAGACTCACCTGGGAAGCTTTCTTT.

CDR3 bases: TGTGCCAGCAGCCGTACAGCGGCCCCGCGGGCTTTCTTT. Its protein is CASSRTAAPRAFF. V usage is TRBV11-2 and J usage is TRBJ1-1; D unresolved. Germline CDR1 and CDR2: SGHAT and FQNNGV. The ends were cut back, 5 bases at V and 11 bases at J, with 18 bases in the middle. The CDR3 length is 13 residues.

V is TRBV5-1 and J is TRBJ2-1; D is unclear. CDR3 length: 15 amino acids. V lost 0 bases and J 0 bases, leaving 7 bases between the germline ends. Germline V gene sequence: CDR1 SGHRS, CDR2 YFSETQ. The CDR3 is CASSLDSSSYNEQFF. Here the CDR3 DNA reads TGCGCCAGCAGCTTGGACTCTAGCTCCTACAATGAGCAGTTCTTC.

The chain has TRBV11-2 and TRBJ2-7, with 10 bases fitting TRBD1. CDR3 length: 17 amino acids. CDR1 SGHAT and CDR2 FQNNGV come from the germline V gene. V was pared by 1 base and J by 6 bases, with 12 bases of the junction left unmatched. The CDR3 sequence is CASSLAKGTGELLEQYF. CDR3 bases: TGTGCCAGCAGCTTAGCCAAAGGGACAGGGGAACTTCTCGAGCAGTACTTC.

The chain combines TRBV6-5 with TRBJ1-2, with no clear D. The length of the CDR3 is 15 residues. V was cut by 0 bases and J by 3 bases, with 11 bases left in between. Germline V gene data show CDR1 as MNHEY and CDR2 as SVGAGI. The DNA of the CDR3 is TGTGCCAGCAGTTACTCAGGCTCGAGGGACTATGGCTACACCTTC. This translates into CASSYSGSRDYGYTF.

This clone appeared once. CDR3 bases: TGTGCCAGCAGCGAGTGGGGGGGGCCTGGCTACGAGCAGTACTTC. Its protein product is CASSEWGGPGYEQYF. V usage is TRBV11-3 and J usage is TRBJ2-7, with D possibly being TRBD2 (7 bases). Germline V gene lookup returns CDR1 SGHNT and CDR2 YENEEA. The ends were cut back, 5 bases at V and 3 bases at J, with 17 bases in the middle. The CDR3 is 15 residues long.

The V call is TRBV4-2, the J call TRBJ1-1; D gene uncertain. The CDR3 spans 15 residues. Germline-derived CDR1 and CDR2 are LGHNA and YNFKEQ. V was pared by 2 bases and J by 1 base, with 11 bases between. Here the CDR3 DNA reads TGTGCCAGCAGCCAATCACGGCAGGAGAACACTGAAGCTTTCTTT. Amino acids: CASSQSRQENTEAFF.

The chain uses TRBV27 and TRBJ1-2; a possible D gene is TRBD1 (5 bases). The CDR3 has 15 residues. Trimming removed 2 bases from V and 6 bases from J, with 16 bases in between. CDR1 MNHEY and CDR2 SMNVEV come from the germline V gene (reference sequence). In DNA, the CDR3 is TGTGCCAGCAGTTTAGAGGGGACTATGAGCCATGGCTACACCTTC. It codes for CASSLEGTMSHGYTF.

The chain has TRBV5-6 and TRBJ1-1, with a possible D match to TRBD1 (5 bases). Looked up from germline, CDR1 is SGHDT and CDR2 is YYEEEE. The CDR3 runs to 13 residues. Trimming removed 0 bases at V and 6 bases at J, with 9 bases between. In DNA, the CDR3 is TGTGCCAGCAGCTTGGTCACAGGCGCTGAAGCTTTCTTT. Amino acid sequence: CASSLVTGAEAFF.

The J gene is TRBJ1-6, the V gene TRBV27, with 9 bases identical to TRBD1. Trimming at V came to 6 bases and at J to 10 bases, leaving 7 bases not matched to a gene. The CDR3 length is 14 residues. Germline CDR1 and CDR2: MNHEY and SMNVEV (reference sequence). The DNA of the CDR3 is TGTGCCAGCAGACCCGGGACAGGGTTCTCACCCCTCCACTTT. Protein product: CASRPGTGFSPLHF.

This chain connects TRBV6-5 to TRBJ1-6; D remains unclear. V lost 6 bases, J lost 7 bases, and 13 bases lay in between. This CDR3 has 14 residues. Germline V lookup: CDR1 MNHEY, CDR2 SVGAGI. For the CDR3, the DNA is TGTGCCAGCAGCTCCGGGGTGGGGAATTCACCCCTCCACTTT. It translates to CASSSGVGNSPLHF.

The chain couples TRBV29-1 to TRBJ1-1; 7 bases are shared with TRBD1. The CDR3 runs 10 residues. From germline, CDR1 is SQVTM and CDR2 ANQGSEA. Germline trimming cut 6 bases from V and 6 bases from J; bases unmatched to any gene: 1. CDR3 amino acids: CSVGTAEAFF. Written as DNA, the CDR3 is TGCAGCGTCGGGACAGCTGAAGCTTTCTTT.

V usage is TRBV13 and J usage is TRBJ2-7; the match to TRBD1 covers 9 bases. V lost 5 bases and J lost 3; bases outside the gene matches: 11. CDR1 and CDR2 (germline): PRHDT, FYEKMQ (reference sequence). CDR3 size: 16 residues. CDR3: CASSGPGTGPFYEQYF. The CDR3 DNA is TGTGCCAGCAGCGGTCCCGGGACAGGGCCCTTCTACGAGCAGTACTTC.